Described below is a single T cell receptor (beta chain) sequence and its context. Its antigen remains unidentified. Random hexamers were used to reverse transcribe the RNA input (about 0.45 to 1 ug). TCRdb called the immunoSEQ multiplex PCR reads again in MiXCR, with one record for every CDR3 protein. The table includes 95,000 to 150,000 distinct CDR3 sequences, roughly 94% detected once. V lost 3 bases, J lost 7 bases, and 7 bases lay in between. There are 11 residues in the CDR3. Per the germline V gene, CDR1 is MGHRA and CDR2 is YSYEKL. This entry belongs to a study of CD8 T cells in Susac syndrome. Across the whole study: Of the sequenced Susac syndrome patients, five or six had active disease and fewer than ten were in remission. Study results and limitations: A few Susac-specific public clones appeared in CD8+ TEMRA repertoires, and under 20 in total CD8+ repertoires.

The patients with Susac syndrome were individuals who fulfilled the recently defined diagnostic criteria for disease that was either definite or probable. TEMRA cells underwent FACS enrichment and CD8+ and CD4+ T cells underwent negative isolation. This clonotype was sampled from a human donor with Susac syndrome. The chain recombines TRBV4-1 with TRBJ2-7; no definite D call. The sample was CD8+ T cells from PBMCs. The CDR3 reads CASSQGTEQYF. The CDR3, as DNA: TGCGCCAGCAGCCAGGGAACGGAGCAGTACTTC.